This T cell receptor (beta chain) comes out of a study of identical twins. Findings of the study overall: Interpretation of the results relied on cross-sectional statistical analysis and not on following the same donors. Twin-shared out-of-frame alpha sequences were enriched for low generation probability.

Notes on this clonotype: What it binds is not known.

Template switching introduced a universal primer site, and the cDNA bore unique molecular identifiers. One entry per CDR3 protein, called by TCRdb with MiXCR from the 5' RACE reads. The sample consists of about 720,000 distinct CDR3 sequences, around 8.3% of them appearing once. All donors comprised healthy Caucasians. The V and J ends lost 3 bases and 3 bases, in that order; junction bases with no gene match: 13. CDR3 size: 17 residues. Germline loops: CDR1 SEHNR, CDR2 FQNEAQ (reference sequence). The same sample was also studied in work on yellow fever vaccine responses in identical twins.

V is TRBV7-9 and J is TRBJ2-7, with 8 bases lining up with TRBD1. The TCR originated in a woman aged 18-29 years in good health. Sequences were obtained from PBMCs. The CDR3 spells CASSLLGATGGYYEQYF. The CDR3 DNA reads TGTGCCAGCAGCTTGTTGGGGGCAACAGGGGGATACTACGAGCAGTACTTC.